These 27 T cell receptor beta chains originate from one sample sequenced in a study of blood T cell repertoires in COVID-19. Assay: immunoSEQ multiplex PCR; the TCRdb copy retains only in-frame clones and omits some. The table includes 150,000 or so clones, roughly 90% detected once. Specimen: peripheral blood. These receptors were taken from a woman in her forties or fifties with acute or convalescent COVID-19.

This clone has a handful of counts. The rearrangement uses TRBV27 and TRBJ1-6; D not certain. The V end lost 6 bases, the J end lost 8 bases, and 14 bases lay between the germline ends. Germline V lookup: CDR1 MNHEY, CDR2 SMNVEV (reference sequence). The CDR3 is 14 amino acids. This chain's CDR3 is CASRNDYYYSPLHF. The CDR3 bases are TGTGCCAGCAGAAACGACTATTACTATTCACCCCTCCACTTT.

The V and J genes are TRBV19 and TRBJ2-1; TRBD2 might be the D (6 bases). Trimming left V 3 bases short and J 4 bases short, with 13 bases between. Germline V gene lookup returns CDR1 LNHDA and CDR2 SQIVND (reference sequence). The CDR3 length is 15 residues. CDR3 nucleotide sequence: TGTGCCAGTAGTATTACGGGAGAGGGGTACAATGAGCAGTTCTTC. Translated: CASSITGEGYNEQFF.

CDR3 DNA: TGTGCCAGCAGCTTTAGCGGAGTGGATACGCAGTATTTT. Its protein product is CASSFSGVDTQYF. V is TRBV7-2 and J is TRBJ2-3; maybe TRBD2 (6 bases). Germline CDR1 SGHTA, CDR2 FQGNSA. Trimming took off 3 bases at V and 6 bases at J, with 10 bases between the two ends. This CDR3 has 13 residues.

The V and J genes are TRBV9 and TRBJ2-7; TRBD2 matches 9 bases. Germline values: CDR1 SGDLS, CDR2 YYNGEE. This CDR3 spans 15 amino acids. V was clipped by 4 bases and J by 2 bases; unmatched bases: 7. The CDR3 DNA follows: TGTGCCAGCAGCTCATTAGCGGGAGCAACCTACGAGCAGTACTTC. Its translation: CASSSLAGATYEQYF.

V is TRBV18 and J is TRBJ2-3; D unresolved. Germline V CDR1 and CDR2: KGHSH, LQKENI. The CDR3 has 15 amino acids. Trimming cost V 5 bases and J 4 bases, with 16 bases left between them. The CDR3 loop is CASSIGLAHPDTQYF. CDR3 coding DNA: TGTGCCAGCTCAATTGGGCTTGCCCATCCAGATACGCAGTATTTT. Based on the CDR3 plus reference TRBV18 and TRBJ2-3, the full variable domain is NAGVMQNPRHLVRRRGQEARLRCSPMKGHSHVYWYRQLPEEGLKFMVYLQKENIIDESGMPKERFSAEFPKEGPSILRIQQVVRGDSAAYFCASSIGLAHPDTQYFGPGTRLTVL.

J is TRBJ1-2 and V is TRBV6-5, with no clear D. Germline V gives CDR1 MNHEY, CDR2 SVGAGI. V was cut by 11 bases and J by 8 bases, with 21 bases left in between. The CDR3 is 13 amino acids. In nucleotides, the CDR3 is TGTGCCGTACGGGAGGACGCGCGTCGAGGCTACACCTTC. Its translation: CAVREDARRGYTF.

The chain has TRBV2 and TRBJ1-2; the match to TRBD1 covers 9 bases. This CDR3 region has 14 residues. Per germline, CDR1 SNHLY and CDR2 FYNNEI. V lost 5 bases and J lost 8; bases outside the gene matches: 9. This chain's CDR3 is CASSNAGQGLGYTF. The DNA for the CDR3 is TGTGCCAGCAGTAACGCGGGACAGGGTTTGGGCTACACCTTC.

The chain's CDR3 is CASSLRDTNYEQYF. The CDR3 DNA sequence: TGTGCCAGCAGCTTAAGGGACACAAACTACGAGCAGTACTTC. This chain uses TRBV7-2 with TRBJ2-7, with D tentatively TRBD1 (6 bases). Germline lookup yields CDR1 SGHTA and CDR2 FQGNSA. Trimming removed 2 bases at V and 3 bases at J, with 11 bases between. The CDR3 contains 14 residues.

The chain joins TRBV2 to TRBJ1-5; D might be TRBD1 (5 bases). Germline V lookup: CDR1 SNHLY, CDR2 FYNNEI. The germline V and J ends were trimmed by 6 bases and 1 base, with 10 bases remaining between them. The CDR3 sequence is 14 residues long. CDR3 sequence: CASRMGLSNQPQHF. For the CDR3, the DNA is TGTGCCAGCAGAATGGGACTCAGCAATCAGCCCCAGCATTTT. Drawing the rest from reference TRBV2 and TRBJ1-5, the complete variable domain is EPEVTQTPSHQVTQMGQEVILRCVPISNHLYFYWYRQILGQKVEFLVSFYNNEISEKSEIFDDQFSVERPDGSNFTLKIRSTKLEDSAMYFCASRMGLSNQPQHFGDGTRLSIL.

V usage is TRBV5-1 and J usage is TRBJ2-3, with 8 bases aligning to TRBD2. V was pared by 4 bases and J by 0 bases, with 7 bases of the junction left unmatched. The V gene's germline CDR1 is SGHRS and CDR2 YFSETQ. The CDR3 extends over 16 amino acids. The CDR3 DNA reads as TGCGCCAGCAGCCTGGGACTAGATGGGAGCACAGATACGCAGTATTTT. It encodes CASSLGLDGSTDTQYF.

V usage is TRBV6-2 or TRBV6-3 and J usage is TRBJ2-5, with 14 bases aligning to TRBD2. The V gene's germline CDR1 is MNHEY and CDR2 SVGEGT. The CDR3 extends over 16 amino acids. J lost 2 bases, V lost 2 bases, and 1 base had no gene match. The CDR3 here is CASSYGTSGGQETQYF. The CDR3, as DNA: TGTGCCAGCAGTTACGGGACTAGCGGGGGACAAGAGACCCAGTACTTC.

This clone turned up a few times. The rearrangement links TRBV20-1 to TRBJ2-2; the D is unclear. Trimming left V 3 bases short and J 6 bases short, with 8 bases between. The CDR3 has 12 amino acids. CDR1 DFQATT and CDR2 SNEGSKA come from the germline V gene (reference sequence). This CDR3 is CSASFAAGELFF. The CDR3 region has the DNA TGCAGTGCTAGTTTCGCAGCCGGGGAGCTGTTTTTT.

The chain is built from TRBV30 and TRBJ1-2; D is perhaps TRBD1 (5 bases). Trimming stripped 2 bases from V and 5 bases from J, with 21 bases between. CDR1 is GTSNPN and CDR2 is SVGIG in the germline V gene (reference sequence). The CDR3 contains 16 residues. CDR3 bases: TGTGCCTGGAGTTTAAGACAGTTCCCCCCTCTTTATGGCTACACCTTC. Protein product: CAWSLRQFPPLYGYTF.

V is TRBV20-1 and J is TRBJ1-5; possible D gene TRBD1, 5 bases. This CDR3 spans 13 amino acids. Germline CDR1 DFQATT, CDR2 SNEGSKA (reference sequence). The V gene lost 3 bases and the J gene lost 6 bases, with 12 bases spanning the gap. The CDR3 protein is CSASGQGGQPQHF. CDR3 coding DNA: TGCAGTGCTAGTGGGCAGGGTGGTCAGCCCCAGCATTTT.

By proportion, this clone is medium-sized. J is TRBJ2-7 and V is TRBV21-1; the table names TRBD1, a call not compared with the DNA. TRBV21-1 is a documented pseudogene. This CDR3 region has 16 residues. DNA for the CDR3: TGTGCCAGCAGCGAATTAAAGCAGGGGGCGACCTACGAGCAGTACTTC. Translation: CASSELKQGATYEQYF.

The chain employs TRBV6-5 and TRBJ1-1; D remains unclear. The V gene's germline CDR1 is MNHEY and CDR2 SVGAGI. CDR3 length equals 13 residues. V dropped 3 bases and J dropped 0 bases, with 5 bases sitting between them. CDR3 nucleotide sequence: TGTGCCAGCAGTTATAGTATGAACACTGAAGCTTTCTTT. Translating it yields CASSYSMNTEAFF.

The CDR3 DNA is TGTGCCACCAGCAGACAGTTCTACAATGAGCAGTTCTTC. Protein product: CATSRQFYNEQFF. V is TRBV15 and J is TRBJ2-1; no reliable D call. This CDR3 has 13 residues. V lost 2 bases to trimming and J lost 3 bases, with 5 bases between them. The V gene's germline CDR1 is LNHNV and CDR2 YYDKDF (reference sequence).

The chain carries TRBV10-3 and TRBJ1-4; 7 positions agree with TRBD1. V gave up 0 bases and J gave up 6 bases; unmatched junction bases: 4. The CDR3 totals 15 residues. Germline CDR1 ENHRY, CDR2 SYGVKD. The CDR3 nucleotides read TGTGCCATCAGTGAGTCATATGACAGGGATGAAAAACTGTTTTTT. This gives the protein CAISESYDRDEKLFF.

This chain connects TRBV11-3 to TRBJ1-2; a weak D match, TRBD1 (5 bases). The germline V gene has CDR1 SGHNT and CDR2 YENEEA. The CDR3 runs to 13 residues. V lost 3 bases, J lost 8 bases, and 13 bases lay in between. Here the CDR3 DNA reads TGTGCCAGCAGCTTCCCCGGACATTGGGGCTACACCTTC. Protein sequence: CASSFPGHWGYTF.

This sequence joins TRBV6-2 or TRBV6-3 and TRBJ1-1; 9 nucleotides match TRBD1. V lost 4 bases and J lost 0; bases outside the gene matches: 9. This CDR3 is 17 amino acids long. Germline V CDR1 and CDR2: MNHEY, SVGEGT. CDR3 DNA sequence: TGTGCCAGCAGTTGGTTGGACAGGGGTTTTATGAACACTGAAGCTTTCTTT. Its protein is CASSWLDRGFMNTEAFF.

The J gene is TRBJ1-2, the V gene TRBV19; 10 positions agree with TRBD1. The germline gives CDR1 LNHDA, CDR2 SQIVND (reference sequence). Germline trimming cut 4 bases from V and 1 base from J; bases unmatched to any gene: 9. The CDR3 runs to 17 residues. The DNA of the CDR3 is TGTGCCAGTAGTACCCGACAGGGGGCAAGGTTTAACTATGGCTACACCTTC. Translation: CASSTRQGARFNYGYTF.

V and J are TRBV6-5 and TRBJ1-3; 8 bases are a match to TRBD1. V shed 2 bases, J shed 3 bases, and the junction held 6 bases outside the gene matches. Germline V gene lookup returns CDR1 MNHEY and CDR2 SVGAGI. This CDR3 spans 16 amino acids. CDR3 DNA sequence: TGTGCCAGCAGTTACGGGCAGGGGGCGTTTGGAAACACCATATATTTT. Protein product: CASSYGQGAFGNTIYF.

This clone was seen a single time. V usage is TRBV27 and J usage is TRBJ1-2, with D possibly being TRBD1 (5 bases). The CDR3 has 12 amino acids. Germline V gene lookup returns CDR1 MNHEY and CDR2 SMNVEV (reference sequence). Trimming removed 3 bases at V and 7 bases at J, with 9 bases between. Written as DNA, the CDR3 is TGTGCCAGCAGTTTCGGGGGAGGTGGCTACACCTTC. Its translation is CASSFGGGGYTF.

The genes are TRBV29-1 and TRBJ1-4; D might be TRBD1 (6 bases). Germline assignment: CDR1 SQVTM and CDR2 ANQGSEA. Trimming shortened V by 4 bases and J by 7 bases, and 10 bases separated the two germline ends. The CDR3 runs 12 residues. CDR3 in amino acids: CSVGQGSEKLFF. CDR3 bases: TGCAGCGTTGGTCAGGGGAGTGAAAAACTGTTTTTT.

This chain links TRBV12-3 or TRBV12-4 with TRBJ1-2; no definite D call. Trimming left V 6 bases short and J 3 bases short, with 5 bases between. The CDR3 runs 11 residues. The chain's CDR3 is CASSRDYGYTF. CDR3 nucleotides: TGTGCCAGCAGCCGAGACTATGGCTACACCTTC.

The rearrangement joins TRBV30 to TRBJ2-2; D remains unclear. V was clipped by 0 bases and J by 4 bases, with 6 bases between them. The CDR3 is 13 amino acids. The germline V gene encodes CDR1 GTSNPN and CDR2 SVGIG (reference sequence). The CDR3 sequence: CAWSVFGTGELFF. CDR3 sequence (DNA): TGTGCCTGGAGTGTTTTCGGCACCGGGGAGCTGTTTTTT.

This clone was counted a single time. The J gene is TRBJ1-1, the V gene TRBV5-1; TRBD1 matches at 9 bases. Germline CDR1 SGHRS, CDR2 YFSETQ. This CDR3 region has 16 residues. V dropped 1 base and J dropped 1; count of bases not matched to a gene: 5. The CDR3 loop is CASSLTGTGRNTEAFF. The CDR3 nucleotides are TGCGCCAGCAGCTTGACCGGGACAGGGCGGAACACTGAAGCTTTCTTT.